Below, one T cell receptor (beta chain) is given with its context. 0.5 to 1 ug RNA was reverse transcribed with random hexamers. One entry per CDR3 protein results from TCRdb running MiXCR on the immunoSEQ multiplex PCR reads. The sample has roughly 200,000 distinct CDR3 sequences; 90% to 97% are singletons. This CDR3 contains 16 residues. Trimming left V 4 bases short and J 5 bases short, with 21 bases between. This sample is drawn from a study of CD8 T cells in Susac syndrome. The sample taken for sequencing was CD4+ T cells from PBMCs. This TCR was recovered from a human donor with multiple sclerosis. The rearrangement joins TRBV12-3 or TRBV12-4 to TRBJ2-7, with a weak D call TRBD2 (7 bases). CDR3 in DNA: TGTGCCAGCAGTTCCCTCGGGGGGCCGGGCATAAACGAGCAGTACTTC. Its protein is CASSSLGGPGINEQYF.